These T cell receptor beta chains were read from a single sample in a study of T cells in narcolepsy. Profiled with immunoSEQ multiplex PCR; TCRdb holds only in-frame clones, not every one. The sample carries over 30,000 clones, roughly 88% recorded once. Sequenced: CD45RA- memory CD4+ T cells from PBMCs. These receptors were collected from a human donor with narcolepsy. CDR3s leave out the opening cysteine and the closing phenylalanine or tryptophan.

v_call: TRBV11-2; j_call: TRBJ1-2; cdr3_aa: ASSLGSGGEGGYT
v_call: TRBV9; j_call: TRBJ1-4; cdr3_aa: ASSPQGVNEKLF
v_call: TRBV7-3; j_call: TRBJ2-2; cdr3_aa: ASSLYGGPLSGTGELF
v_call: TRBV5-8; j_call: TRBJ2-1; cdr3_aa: ASSPSWDSYNEQF
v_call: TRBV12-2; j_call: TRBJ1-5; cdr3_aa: ASRLSQERTAGWQPQH
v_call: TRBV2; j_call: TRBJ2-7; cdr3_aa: ASSPAYEQY
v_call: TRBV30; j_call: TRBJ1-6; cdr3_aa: AWSVGQNNSPLH
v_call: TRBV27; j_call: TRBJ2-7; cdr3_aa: ASSTIRTGLSYEQY
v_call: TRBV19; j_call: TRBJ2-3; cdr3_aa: ASTFGATDTQY
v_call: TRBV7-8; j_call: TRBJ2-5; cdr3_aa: ASTTRALGRGETQY
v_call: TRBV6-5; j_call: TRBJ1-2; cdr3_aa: ASSSFNRGNYGYT
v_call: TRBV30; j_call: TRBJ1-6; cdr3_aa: AWSRAEGNSPLH
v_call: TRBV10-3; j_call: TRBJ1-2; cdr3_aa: AITQGQGANGYT
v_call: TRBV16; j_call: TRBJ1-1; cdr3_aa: ASSQSGTGERTEAF
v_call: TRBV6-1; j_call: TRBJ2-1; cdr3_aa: ASSEAGQQPYNEQF
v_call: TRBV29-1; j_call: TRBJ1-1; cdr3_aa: SVVLGKMNTEAF
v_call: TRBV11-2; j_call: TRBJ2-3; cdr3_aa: ASSLDGGSTDTQY
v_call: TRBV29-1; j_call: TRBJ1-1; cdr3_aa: SVVGDLNTEAF
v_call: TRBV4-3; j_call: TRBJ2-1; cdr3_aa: ASSQKTGGHNEQF
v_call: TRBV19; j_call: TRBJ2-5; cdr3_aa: ASRTSGGVRETQY
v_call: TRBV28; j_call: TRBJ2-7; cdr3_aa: ASTVGSPYEQY
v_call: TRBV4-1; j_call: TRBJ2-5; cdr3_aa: ASSQDIAGGVQETQY
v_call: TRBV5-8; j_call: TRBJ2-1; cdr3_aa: AQGRSYNEQF
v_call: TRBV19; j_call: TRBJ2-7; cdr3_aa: ASSKTGSGLQAYEQY
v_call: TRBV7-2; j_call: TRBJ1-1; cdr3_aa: ASSSGQFNTEAF
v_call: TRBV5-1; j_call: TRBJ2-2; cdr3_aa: ASSSGQGATGELF
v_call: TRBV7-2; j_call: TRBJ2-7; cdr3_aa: ASTSDLEQY
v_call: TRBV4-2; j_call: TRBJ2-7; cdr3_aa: ASSQDLTGIPYEQY
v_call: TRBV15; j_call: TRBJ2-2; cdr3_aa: ATSRGLINTGELF
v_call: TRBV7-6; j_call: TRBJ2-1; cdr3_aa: ASSLGLAGTYNEQF
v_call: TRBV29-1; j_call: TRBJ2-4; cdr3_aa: SVQTPRAKNIQY
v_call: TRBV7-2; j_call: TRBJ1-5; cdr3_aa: ASSRGTGTGQPQH
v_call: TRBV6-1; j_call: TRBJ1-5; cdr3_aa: ASSVHSNQPQH
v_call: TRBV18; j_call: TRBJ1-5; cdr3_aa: ASSPDVETGTQH